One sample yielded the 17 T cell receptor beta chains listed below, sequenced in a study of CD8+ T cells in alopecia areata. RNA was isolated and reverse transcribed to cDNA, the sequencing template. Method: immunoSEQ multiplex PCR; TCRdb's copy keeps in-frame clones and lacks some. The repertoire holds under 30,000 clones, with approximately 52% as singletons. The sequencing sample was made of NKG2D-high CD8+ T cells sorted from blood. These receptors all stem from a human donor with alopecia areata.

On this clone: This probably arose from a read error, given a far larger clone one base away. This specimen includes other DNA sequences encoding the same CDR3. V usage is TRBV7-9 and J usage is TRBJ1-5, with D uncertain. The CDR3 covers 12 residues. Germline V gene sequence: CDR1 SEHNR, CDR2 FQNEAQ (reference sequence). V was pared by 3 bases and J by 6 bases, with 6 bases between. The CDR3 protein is CASSLGGQPQHF. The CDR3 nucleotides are TGTGCCAGCAGCTTGGGTGGTCAGCCCCAGCATTTT. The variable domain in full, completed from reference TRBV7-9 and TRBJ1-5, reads DTGVSQNPRHKITKRGQNVTFRCDPISEHNRLYWYRQTLGQGPEFLTYFQNEAQLEKSRLLSDRFSAERPKGSFSTLEIQRTEQGDSAMYLCASSLGGQPQHFGDGTRLSIL.

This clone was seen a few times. CDR3 region: CASSPADRGVQETQYF. As DNA, the CDR3 is TGTGCCAGCAGCCCAGCGGACAGGGGGGTCCAAGAGACCCAGTACTTC. V gene TRBV7-3 combines with J gene TRBJ2-5, with 10 bases that match TRBD1. Trimming took 5 bases from V and 1 from J; bases not matched to a gene: 7. The CDR3 runs to 16 residues. Looked up from germline, CDR1 is SGHTA and CDR2 is FQGTGA.

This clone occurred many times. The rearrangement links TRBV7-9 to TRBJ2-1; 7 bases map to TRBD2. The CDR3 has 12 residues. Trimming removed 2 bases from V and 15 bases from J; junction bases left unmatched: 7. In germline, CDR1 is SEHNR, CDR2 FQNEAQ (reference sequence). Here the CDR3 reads CASSLLADTWFF. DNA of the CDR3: TGTGCCAGCAGCTTACTAGCGGATACGTGGTTCTTC.

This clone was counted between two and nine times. The CDR3 here is CASSPRQGVSNQPQHF. Here the CDR3 DNA reads TGTGCCAGCAGCCCGAGACAGGGGGTGAGCAATCAGCCCCAGCATTTT. The genes are TRBV7-8 and TRBJ1-5, with 9 bases identical to TRBD1. The germline V gene encodes CDR1 SGHVS and CDR2 FQNEAQ. Unmatched junction bases numbered 6, after V lost 5 bases and J lost 1 base. This CDR3 spans 16 amino acids.

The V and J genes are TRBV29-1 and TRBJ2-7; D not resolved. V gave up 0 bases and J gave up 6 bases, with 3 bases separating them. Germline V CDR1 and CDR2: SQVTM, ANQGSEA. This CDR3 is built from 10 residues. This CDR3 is CSVEDTEQYF. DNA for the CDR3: TGCAGCGTTGAAGACACCGAGCAGTACTTC.

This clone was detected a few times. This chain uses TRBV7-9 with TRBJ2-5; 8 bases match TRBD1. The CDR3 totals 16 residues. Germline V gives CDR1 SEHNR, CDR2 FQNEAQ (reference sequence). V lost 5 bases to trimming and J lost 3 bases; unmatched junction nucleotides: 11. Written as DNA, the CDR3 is TGTGCCAGCAGCCCGCGGGAAGGGACAGGAAAAGAGACCCAGTACTTC. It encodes CASSPREGTGKETQYF.

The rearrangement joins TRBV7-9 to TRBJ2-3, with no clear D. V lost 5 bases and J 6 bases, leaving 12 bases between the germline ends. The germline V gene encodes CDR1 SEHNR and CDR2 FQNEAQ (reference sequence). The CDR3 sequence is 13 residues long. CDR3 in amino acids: CASSRPRSDTQYF. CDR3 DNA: TGTGCCAGCAGCCGCCCGCGGTCCGATACGCAGTATTTT.

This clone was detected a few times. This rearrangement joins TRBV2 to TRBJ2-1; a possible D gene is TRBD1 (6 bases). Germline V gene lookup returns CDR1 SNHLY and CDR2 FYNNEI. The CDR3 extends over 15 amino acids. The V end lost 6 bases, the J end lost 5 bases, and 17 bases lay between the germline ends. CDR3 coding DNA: TGTGCCAGCAGAGAGGACAGCGGACATCACAATGAGCAGTTCTTC. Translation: CASREDSGHHNEQFF.

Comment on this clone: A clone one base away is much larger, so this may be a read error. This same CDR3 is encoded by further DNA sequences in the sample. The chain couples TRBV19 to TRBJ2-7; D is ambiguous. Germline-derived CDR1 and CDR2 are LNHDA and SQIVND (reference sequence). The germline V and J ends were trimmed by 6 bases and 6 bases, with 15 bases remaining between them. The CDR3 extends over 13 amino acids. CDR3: CASSVSAALEQYF. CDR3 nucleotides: TGTGCCAGTAGCGTTTCGGCCGCACTCGAGCAGTACTTC.

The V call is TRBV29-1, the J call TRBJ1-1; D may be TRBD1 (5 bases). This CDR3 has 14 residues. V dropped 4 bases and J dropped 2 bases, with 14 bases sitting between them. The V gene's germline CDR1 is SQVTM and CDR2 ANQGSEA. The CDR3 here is CSVVGTGPNTEAFF. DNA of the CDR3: TGCAGCGTTGTGGGGACGGGGCCTAACACTGAAGCTTTCTTT.

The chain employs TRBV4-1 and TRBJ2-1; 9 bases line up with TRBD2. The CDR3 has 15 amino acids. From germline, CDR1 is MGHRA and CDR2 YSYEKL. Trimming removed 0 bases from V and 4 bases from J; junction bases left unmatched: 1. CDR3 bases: TGCGCCAGCAGCCAAGAGCGGGAGGGATACAATGAGCAGTTCTTC. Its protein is CASSQEREGYNEQFF.

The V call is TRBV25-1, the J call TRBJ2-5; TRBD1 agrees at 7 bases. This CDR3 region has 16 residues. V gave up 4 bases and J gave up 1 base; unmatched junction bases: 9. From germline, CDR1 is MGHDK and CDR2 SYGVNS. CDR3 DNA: TGTGCCAGCAGTGTAAAAAGGACAGGACCCCAAGAGACCCAGTACTTC. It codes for CASSVKRTGPQETQYF. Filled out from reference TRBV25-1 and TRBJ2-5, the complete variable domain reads EADIYQTPRYLVIGTGKKITLECSQTMGHDKMYWYQQDPGMELHLIHYSYGVNSTEKGDLSSESTVSRIRTEHFPLTLESARPSHTSQYLCASSVKRTGPQETQYFGPGTRLLVL.

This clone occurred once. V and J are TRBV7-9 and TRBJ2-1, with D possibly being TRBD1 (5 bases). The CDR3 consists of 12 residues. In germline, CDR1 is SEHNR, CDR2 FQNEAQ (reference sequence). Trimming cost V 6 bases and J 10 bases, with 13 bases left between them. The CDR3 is CASRLTGPEQFF. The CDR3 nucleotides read TGTGCCAGCAGATTAACAGGACCGGAGCAGTTCTTC.

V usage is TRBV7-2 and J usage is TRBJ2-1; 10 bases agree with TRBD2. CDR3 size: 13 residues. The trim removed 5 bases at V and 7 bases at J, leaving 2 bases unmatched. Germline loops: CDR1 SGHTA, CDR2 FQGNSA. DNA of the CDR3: TGTGCCAGCAGCGGGGGACTAGCGAATGAGCAGTTCTTC. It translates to CASSGGLANEQFF.

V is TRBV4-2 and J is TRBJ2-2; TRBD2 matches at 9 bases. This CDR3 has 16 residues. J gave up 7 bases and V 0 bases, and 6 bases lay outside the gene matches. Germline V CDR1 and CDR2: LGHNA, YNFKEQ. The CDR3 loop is CASSQEQGLASGELFF. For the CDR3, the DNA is TGTGCCAGCAGCCAAGAACAGGGACTAGCAAGCGGGGAGCTGTTTTTT.

Here the CDR3 DNA reads TGTGCCAGCAGTTCCAGGAGCCGCTCCTACGAGCAGTACTTC. This translates into CASSSRSRSYEQYF. The gene calls are TRBV27 and TRBJ2-7; no clear D gene. The CDR3 runs 14 residues. CDR1 is MNHEY, CDR2 SMNVEV, per germline (reference sequence). V was pared by 4 bases and J by 0 bases, with 10 bases between.

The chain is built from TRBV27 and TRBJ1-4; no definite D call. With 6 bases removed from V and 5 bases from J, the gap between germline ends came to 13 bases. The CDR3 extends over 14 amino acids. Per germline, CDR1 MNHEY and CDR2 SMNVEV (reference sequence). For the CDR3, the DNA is TGTGCCAGCAGAGCAGGAGGGTTGAATGAAAAACTGTTTTTT. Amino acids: CASRAGGLNEKLFF.